This is a list of T cell receptor beta chains from one sample in a study of T cells after posttransplantation cyclophosphamide. Assay: immunoSEQ multiplex PCR; the TCRdb copy retains only in-frame clones and omits some. The sample holds fewer than 3,500 clones, and no clone turns up only once. The sequencing used PBMCs, collected after allogeneic stem cell transplant with posttransplant cyclophosphamide. These receptors were obtained from a male patient between 25 and 40 years old who received an allogeneic stem cell transplant from a related donor, was CMV-positive, and had acute GVHD only. Part of the T cell pool may stem from the graft donor. Each CDR3 is given with its conserved first and last residue. A D gene is named only where the DNA matches it firmly. Not every row has a clone size; where given, it reads once, few, many or a size class.

clone_size | d_call | j_call | v_call | cdr3_nt | cdr3_aa
many | . | TRBJ2-2 | TRBV27 | TGTGCCAGCAGTTGGTCCAGAGACACCGGGGAGCTGTTTTTT | CASSWSRDTGELFF
many | TRBD2 | TRBJ2-5 | TRBV7-8 | TGTGCCAGCAGTAAAGGGACTAGCGGGTTCAGGGAGACCCAGTACTTC | CASSKGTSGFRETQYF
few | TRBD2 | TRBJ2-3 | TRBV5-1 | TGCGCCAGCAGCCTGGAGTTGCGGGGGACTGTCACAGATACGCAGTATTTT | CASSLELRGTVTDTQYF
. | . | TRBJ2-7 | TRBV11-2 | TGTGCCAGCAGTTCGACCAGGGTGGCCCACCAGCAGTACTTC | CASSSTRVAHQQYF
many | TRBD1 | TRBJ2-7 | TRBV19 | TGTGCCAGTAGTACAGAGGCGTTGGGACAGGGGGTTATGGGAATCCCCTACGAGCAGTACTTC | CASSTEALGQGVMGIPYEQYF
many | . | TRBJ2-7 | TRBV4-2 | TGTGCCAGCAGCCACGGGTCCCCCTCCTACGAGCAGTACTTC | CASSHGSPSYEQYF
many | TRBD1 | TRBJ1-2 | TRBV28 | TGTGCCGGTAGCCGGGACAGGGGGGGGTATGGCTACACCTTC | CAGSRDRGGYGYTF
many | TRBD2 | TRBJ2-3 | TRBV2 | TGTGCCAGCAAATTAGCGGGAAGCACAGATACGCAGTATTTT | CASKLAGSTDTQYF
many | . | TRBJ2-5 | TRBV27 | TGTGCCAGCAGTCCCCAGCGCGGCGAGTCCCAGTACTTC | CASSPQRGESQYF
medium-sized | TRBD1 | TRBJ1-5 | TRBV6-2/TRBV6-3 | TGTGCCAGCAGTTGGAATAACAGGGGGCAGCCCCAGCATTTT | CASSWNNRGQPQHF
hyperexpanded | . | TRBJ1-4 | TRBV27 | TGTGCCAGCAGTCTACAGGGTCGTGAAAAACTGTTTTTT | CASSLQGREKLFF
many | . | TRBJ2-2 | TRBV7-3 | TGTGCCAGCAGCCCACTTAGTCAGGGCGGCACCGGGGAGCTGTTTTTT | CASSPLSQGGTGELFF
many | TRBD1 | TRBJ1-5 | TRBV12-3/TRBV12-4 | TGTGCCAGCAGCCCCCCGAAAGGGGGCGGTCAGCCCCAGCATTTT | CASSPPKGGGQPQHF
many | . | TRBJ2-7 | TRBV7-8 | TGTGCCAGCATCAACTCCTACGAGCAGTACTTC | CASINSYEQYF
many | TRBD1 | TRBJ1-3 | TRBV7-2 | TGTGCCAGCAGCTTACCCAGGGGGCGAGTTGGAAACACCATATATTTT | CASSLPRGRVGNTIYF
medium-sized | TRBD1 | TRBJ1-3 | TRBV4-3 | TGCGCCAGCAGCCAAGATCGACAGGGTCACTCTGGAAACACCATATATTTT | CASSQDRQGHSGNTIYF
few | . | TRBJ2-3 | TRBV24-1 | TGTGCCACCAGTGATTTGCTAGATACGCAGTATTTT | CATSDLLDTQYF
many | . | TRBJ2-2 | TRBV5-1 | TGCGCCAGCAGCTTGGCCTTCCCCAGGACAGTAACGAACACCGGGGAGCTGTTTTTT | CASSLAFPRTVTNTGELFF
many | TRBD1 | TRBJ1-1 | TRBV25-1 | TGTGCCAGCAGGGGAGACAGGGGAATAGTTGCTTTCTTT | CASRGDRGIVAFF
many | . | TRBJ2-5 | TRBV6-2/TRBV6-3 | TGTGCCAGCAGTATCAACCAAGAGACCCAGTACTTC | CASSINQETQYF
many | . | TRBJ1-4 | TRBV7-2 | TGTGCCAGCAGCCGACAGGTCCTTAATGAAAAACTGTTTTTT | CASSRQVLNEKLFF
many | . | TRBJ2-7 | TRBV4-1 | TGCGCCAGCAGCCAAGACTTTTACGAGCAGTACTTC | CASSQDFYEQYF
few | . | TRBJ2-2 | TRBV5-1 | TGCGCCAGCAGCTTATTTGCCGGGACTTCGAACACCGGGCAGCTGTTTTTT | CASSLFAGTSNTGQLFF
. | . | TRBJ2-5 | TRBV12-3/TRBV12-4 | TGTGCCAGCAGTTTGGTAGGGTACCAAGAGACCCAGTACTTC | CASSLVGYQETQYF
many | TRBD1 | TRBJ1-1 | TRBV27 | TGTGCCAGCAGGACACAGGGGGGGGCTGAAGCTTTCTTT | CASRTQGGAEAFF
medium-sized | . | TRBJ1-1 | TRBV6-1 | TGTGCCAGCAGTTGGGGGCAGAACACTGAAGCTTTCTTT | CASSWGQNTEAFF
many | . | TRBJ2-7 | TRBV7-2 | TGTGCCAGCAGCTTACCCCAGGGTGGCACCTACGAGCAGTACTTC | CASSLPQGGTYEQYF
many | . | TRBJ2-1 | TRBV5-1 | TGCGCCAGCAGCAGTGCTAGTGTCGGTACTAGCTCCTACAATGAGCAGTTCTTC | CASSSASVGTSSYNEQFF
medium-sized | TRBD1 | TRBJ1-1 | TRBV19 | TGTGCCAGTAGTGTGGACAGGAGGAACACTGAAGCTTTCTTT | CASSVDRRNTEAFF
many | . | TRBJ1-1 | TRBV5-5 | TGTGCCAGCAGAAGAGACAGGAACACTGAAGCTTTCTTT | CASRRDRNTEAFF
many | . | TRBJ2-1 | TRBV13 | TGTGCCAGCAGCTTAGGTATAGACAATGAGCAGTTCTTC | CASSLGIDNEQFF
many | . | TRBJ1-4 | TRBV7-8 | TGTGCCAGCAGCTACAGGGAAACTAATGAAAAACTGTTTTTT | CASSYRETNEKLFF
many | TRBD1 | TRBJ1-2 | TRBV4-3 | TGCGCCAGCAGCCAAGATCAAACAGGGGGGTATGGCTACACCTTC | CASSQDQTGGYGYTF
large | TRBD1 | TRBJ1-6 | TRBV7-9 | TGTGCCAGCAGCTTCATGGACTGGACAGGGGGTAATTCACCCCTCCACTTT | CASSFMDWTGGNSPLHF
many | TRBD1 | TRBJ2-5 | TRBV6-6 | TGTGCCAGCAGGACAGGGACCCAAGAGACCCAGTACTTC | CASRTGTQETQYF
many | . | TRBJ2-3 | TRBV6-2/TRBV6-3 | TGTGCCAGCAGCGGACTGCGGGCGGATACGCAGTATTTT | CASSGLRADTQYF
large | TRBD2 | TRBJ2-1 | TRBV4-3 | TGCGCCAGCAGCCATTTAGCGGGGGGGCCGTATGAGCAGTTCTTC | CASSHLAGGPYEQFF
many | TRBD1 | TRBJ1-2 | TRBV6-1 | TGTGCCAGCAGCATAACGGGACAGGGGTACGGCTACACCTTC | CASSITGQGYGYTF
many | . | TRBJ1-5 | TRBV27 | TGTGCCAGCAGTTCAGGGTTCAAGCAGCCCCAGCATTTT | CASSSGFKQPQHF
many | . | TRBJ1-4 | TRBV5-1 | TGCGCCAGCAGCGTCAACCCTACAACTAATGAAAAACTGTTTTTT | CASSVNPTTNEKLFF
many | . | TRBJ1-5 | TRBV19 | TGTGCCAGTAGCGTCTCTTCCGGGGAGAAGCCCCAGCATTTT | CASSVSSGEKPQHF
many | TRBD1 | TRBJ2-2 | TRBV6-6 | TGTGCCAGCCAACGACAGGGTCCCACCGGGGAGCTGTTTTTT | CASQRQGPTGELFF
many | . | TRBJ2-5 | TRBV20-1 | TGCAGTGCTAGATCCCCGACGGGGGAGTACTTC | CSARSPTGEYF